One T cell receptor (beta chain) is described in this entry. Its antigen remains unidentified. A much larger clone lies a single base off, so this may be a read error. CDR1 and CDR2, per the germline V gene (reference sequence), are MNHEY and SMNVEV. The CDR3, cysteine through phenylalanine, is 16 amino acids long. The sequence is cut down to CDR3 DNA, 48 bases in frame from base 1. This sample stems from a study of Graves' ophthalmopathy and Graves' hyperthyroidism (dated by TCRdb to the late 2010s). Turning to the overall study: Peripheral blood was collected at initial diagnosis, before any treatment. The 100 discovery patients were divided at random into training and test sets in a 7:3 ratio. The independent validation cohort included about 19 hyperthyroidism patients plus 17 patients who later progressed from hyperthyroidism to ophthalmopathy. In total, approximately 130 blood samples were TCR-sequenced: 43 ophthalmopathy, around 75 hyperthyroidism and about 17 hyperthyroidism-to-ophthalmopathy patients. T-cell repertoires of thyroid tissue and blood were compared in about six hyperthyroidism patients. Following sampling, methimazole starting at 30 mg daily was administered to hyperthyroidism patients, and high-dose intravenous methylprednisolone was administered to ophthalmopathy patients. TCR beta repertoire signatures were used to distinguish Graves' ophthalmopathy from Graves' hyperthyroidism and to predict progression to ophthalmopathy. To explore V-J signatures that separate ophthalmopathy from hyperthyroidism, a discovery set of 100 patients was enrolled, consisting of about 41 with ophthalmopathy and some 59 with stable hyperthyroidism. Broad study findings and their caveats: In validation, the model predicted ophthalmopathy progression with about 71% sensitivity and about 77% specificity; roughly 12 predicted patients were CT-confirmed with GO in a median of 6.5 months. Sample size was not statistically predetermined, and group allocation was not concealed from the investigators. Most of the expanded thyroid clonotypes with a frequency above 0.001 were also detected in blood, and it was suggested that the thyroid immune response may be reflected by blood repertoires. In cross-validation, the 13-signature model distinguished ophthalmopathy from stable hyperthyroidism with just over 85% sensitivity and 81.08% specificity, while in the test set the corresponding values were around 79% and 71%.

Hyperthyroidism was considered stable if no progression to ophthalmopathy occurred within 18 months of follow-up. Hyperthyroidism patients were newly diagnosed, with disease duration under 2 months, and aged 18 to 65 years. Patients with other autoimmune diseases, uncontrolled infections, pregnancy or lactation were excluded. Diagnosis was based on clinical symptoms, serum thyroxine, TRAb, thyroid ultrasound and orbital computed tomography. Using Ficoll-Paque density gradient centrifugation, PBMCs were isolated from over 8.5 ml of fresh peripheral blood. Total RNA was extracted using Trizol reagent, and RNA quality was checked on an Agilent 2100 Bioanalyzer. TCR beta CDR3 regions were amplified from RNA transcripts for repertoire sequencing. HTBI primers and the Qiagen OneStep RT-PCR kit were used in a first-round RT-PCR, which was followed by a second-round multiplex PCR, size selection and purification. Libraries were sequenced on an Illumina HiSeq2000 using paired-end 100 bp reads. Regarding the original processing steps: SOAPnuke was used to process the reads, removing any read that contained adapters or uncalled bases, had a mean Phred below 15, or lacked an exact match to the constant primer or identifier. COPE v1.2.5 was used to merge the high-quality paired reads. Clonotypes were defined as unique nucleotide sequences and were aligned to IMGT TRB V, D and J references using MiTCR v1.1. The analysis was limited to V-J combinations with a frequency above 0.0001, which together covered about 99% of the repertoires. For each V-J combination, a TCR clonal expansion and chaos score was defined as the ratio of F50 clonal expansion to chaos observed in the TCRdist matrix. Features were reduced by Welch's t-statistics and random forest to around 14 V-J combinations, which fed a naive Bayes classifier. Thyroid-blood repertoire similarity was quantified with the Morisita-Horn index. TCRdb trimmed the raw reads at Q25, called clones with MiXCR and kept productive beta chains. Entries that share a CDR3 protein sequence are merged under the most common genes and DNA. TCRdb assigned the V and J calls; the authors' analysis was not used. This sample is represented by hundreds of thousands of distinct CDR3 sequences; around 20% of them were singletons. The ten largest account for around 3.1% of the sample.

This TCR was recovered from a woman aged 18-29 years with stable Graves' hyperthyroidism. Donor details come from another sample of the same person, matched by shared clones. In this chain, TRBV27 is recombined with TRBJ1-5; a stretch of 8 junction bases matches TRBD1. Sequences were obtained from peripheral blood. DNA sequence: TGTGCCAGCAGAGAAGTAGGAGGGACAGGCAATCGGCCCCAGCATTTT. It codes for CASREVGGTGNRPQHF.